Here is one T cell receptor beta chain with its context. Generated by immunoSEQ multiplex PCR, the TCRdb table keeps only in-frame clones and is missing some. The sample carries tens of thousands of clones, around 86% recorded once. This sample stems from a study of OX40 agonist ivuxolimab in advanced cancers. Turning to the study itself: Dose-escalation subjects each had hepatocellular carcinoma, melanoma, renal cell or head and neck cancer.

With 1 base clipped from V and 4 bases from J, the junction kept 6 bases outside the gene matches. CDR1 is LNHDA, CDR2 SQIVND, per germline (reference sequence). This CDR3 is 16 amino acids long. With baseline, cycle 4 day 1, and cycle 7 day 1 as timepoints, blood was sampled. The gene calls are TRBV19 and TRBJ2-5, with 10 bases that match TRBD2. The sequenced sample was CD4+ or CD8+ T cells sorted from blood, obtained in a trial of the OX40 agonist ivuxolimab. This sequence was found in an adult with an advanced solid tumor such as melanoma, head and neck, liver or kidney cancer. In DNA, the CDR3 is TGTGCCAGTAGTATAGGGGCTAGCGGGAGAGGAGAGACCCAGTACTTC. Its protein product is CASSIGASGRGETQYF.